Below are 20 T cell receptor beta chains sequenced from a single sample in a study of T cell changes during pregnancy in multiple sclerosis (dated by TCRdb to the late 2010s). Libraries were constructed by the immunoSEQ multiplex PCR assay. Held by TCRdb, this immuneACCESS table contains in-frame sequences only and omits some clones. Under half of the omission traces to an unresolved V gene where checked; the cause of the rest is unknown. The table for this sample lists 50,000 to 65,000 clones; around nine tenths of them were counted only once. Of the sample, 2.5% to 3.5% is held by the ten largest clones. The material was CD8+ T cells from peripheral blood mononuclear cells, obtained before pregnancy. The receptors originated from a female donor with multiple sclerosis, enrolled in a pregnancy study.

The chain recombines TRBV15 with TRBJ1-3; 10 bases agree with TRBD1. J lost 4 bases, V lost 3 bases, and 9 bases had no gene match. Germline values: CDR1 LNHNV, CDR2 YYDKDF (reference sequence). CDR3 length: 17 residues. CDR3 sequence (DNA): TGTGCCACCAGCAGGGGCCCGGGACAGGGGATAGGAAACACCATATATTTT. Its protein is CATSRGPGQGIGNTIYF.

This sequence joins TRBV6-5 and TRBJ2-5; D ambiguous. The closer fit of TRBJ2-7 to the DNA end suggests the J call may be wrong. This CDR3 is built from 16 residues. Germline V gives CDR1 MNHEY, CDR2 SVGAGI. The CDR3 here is CASSYSRSSTLYEQYF. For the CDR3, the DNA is TGTGCCAGCAGTTACTCGCGGAGCAGCACTCTTTACGAGCAGTACTTC.

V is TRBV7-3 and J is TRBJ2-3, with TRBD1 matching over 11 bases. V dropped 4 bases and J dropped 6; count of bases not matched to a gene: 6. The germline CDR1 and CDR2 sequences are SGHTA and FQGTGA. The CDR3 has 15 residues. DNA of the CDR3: TGTGCCAGCAGCTGGGGGACAGGGGGACCGGATACGCAGTATTTT. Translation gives CASSWGTGGPDTQYF.

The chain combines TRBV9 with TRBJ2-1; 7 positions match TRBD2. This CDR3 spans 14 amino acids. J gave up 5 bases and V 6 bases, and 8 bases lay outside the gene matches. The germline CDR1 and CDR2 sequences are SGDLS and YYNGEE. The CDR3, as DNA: TGTGCCAGCAAAACAGCGGGGTCGAACAATGAGCAGTTCTTC. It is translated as CASKTAGSNNEQFF.

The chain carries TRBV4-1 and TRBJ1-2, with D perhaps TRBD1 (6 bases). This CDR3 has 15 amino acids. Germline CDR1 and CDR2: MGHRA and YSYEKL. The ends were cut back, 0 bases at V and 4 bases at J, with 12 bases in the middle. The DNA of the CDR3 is TGCGCCAGCAGCCAAGATCGGACAGTCTCCTATGGCTACACCTTC. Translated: CASSQDRTVSYGYTF.

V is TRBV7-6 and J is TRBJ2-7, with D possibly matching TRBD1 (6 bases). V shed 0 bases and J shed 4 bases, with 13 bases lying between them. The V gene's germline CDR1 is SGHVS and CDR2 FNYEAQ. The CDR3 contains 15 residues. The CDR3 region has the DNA TGTGCCAGCAGCTTAGCACAGGGTAGAAAGTACGAGCAGTACTTC. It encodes CASSLAQGRKYEQYF.

The CDR3 protein is CASSTDTNQPQHF. The CDR3 DNA follows: TGTGCCAGCAGTACCGACACGAATCAGCCCCAGCATTTT. The chain combines TRBV6-4 with TRBJ1-5; the D is unclear. There are 13 residues in the CDR3. The germline CDR1 and CDR2 sequences are MRHNA and SNTAGT. Trimming cost V 5 bases and J 4 bases, with 9 bases left between them.

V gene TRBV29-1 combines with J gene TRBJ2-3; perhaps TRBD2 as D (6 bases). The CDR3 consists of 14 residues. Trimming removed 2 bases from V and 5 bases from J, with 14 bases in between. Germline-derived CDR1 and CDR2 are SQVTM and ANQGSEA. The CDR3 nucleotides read TGCAGCGTTGAAATCTCGGGACTTGGAGATACGCAGTATTTT. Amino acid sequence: CSVEISGLGDTQYF.

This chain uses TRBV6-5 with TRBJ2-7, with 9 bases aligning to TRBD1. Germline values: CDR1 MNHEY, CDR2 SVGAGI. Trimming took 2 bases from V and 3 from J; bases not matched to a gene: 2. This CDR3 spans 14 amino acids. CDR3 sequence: CASSYGTGIYEQYF. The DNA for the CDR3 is TGTGCCAGCAGTTACGGGACAGGGATCTACGAGCAGTACTTC.

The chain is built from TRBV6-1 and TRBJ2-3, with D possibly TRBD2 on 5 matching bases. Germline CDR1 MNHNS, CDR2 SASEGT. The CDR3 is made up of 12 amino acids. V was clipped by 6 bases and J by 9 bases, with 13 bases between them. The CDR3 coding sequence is TGTGCCAGCAGGGGAAGAGCGGACACGCAGTATTTT. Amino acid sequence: CASRGRADTQYF.

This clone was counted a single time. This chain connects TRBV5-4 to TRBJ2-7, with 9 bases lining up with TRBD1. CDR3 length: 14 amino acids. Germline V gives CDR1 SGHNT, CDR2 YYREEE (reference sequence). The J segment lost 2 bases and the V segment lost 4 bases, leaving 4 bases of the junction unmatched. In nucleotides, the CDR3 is TGTGCCAGCAGCCTAACAGGGGGCGCCTACGAGCAGTACTTC. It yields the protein CASSLTGGAYEQYF.

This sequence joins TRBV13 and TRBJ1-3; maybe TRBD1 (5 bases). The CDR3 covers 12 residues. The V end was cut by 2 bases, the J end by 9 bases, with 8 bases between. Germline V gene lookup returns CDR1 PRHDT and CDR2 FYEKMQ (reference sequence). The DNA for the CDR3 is TGTGCCAGCAGCTTATCGGGGGGCACCATATATTTT. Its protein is CASSLSGGTIYF.

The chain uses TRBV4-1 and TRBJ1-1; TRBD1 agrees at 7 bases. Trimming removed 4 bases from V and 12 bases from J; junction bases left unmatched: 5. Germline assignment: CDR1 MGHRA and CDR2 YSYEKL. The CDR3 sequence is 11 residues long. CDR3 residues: CASSLGTVPFF. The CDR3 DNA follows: TGCGCCAGCAGCCTTGGGACAGTTCCTTTCTTT.

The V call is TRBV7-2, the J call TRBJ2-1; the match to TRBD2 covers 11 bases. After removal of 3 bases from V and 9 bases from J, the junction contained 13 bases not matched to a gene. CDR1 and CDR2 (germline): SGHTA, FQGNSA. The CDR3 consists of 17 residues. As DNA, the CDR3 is TGTGCCAGCAGCTTTCTTGGTAGCGGGGGGGCTTTATTTGAGCAGTTCTTC. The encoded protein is CASSFLGSGGALFEQFF.

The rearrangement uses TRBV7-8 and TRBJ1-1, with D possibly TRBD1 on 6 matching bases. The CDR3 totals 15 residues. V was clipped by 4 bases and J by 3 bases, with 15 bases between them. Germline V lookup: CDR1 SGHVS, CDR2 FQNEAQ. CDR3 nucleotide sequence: TGTGCCAGCAGCTCCTCGACAGGAATTGACACTGAAGCTTTCTTT. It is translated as CASSSSTGIDTEAFF. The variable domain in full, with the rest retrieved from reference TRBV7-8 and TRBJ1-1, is GAGVSQSPRYKVAKRGQDVALRCDPISGHVSLFWYQQALGQGPEFLTYFQNEAQLDKSGLPSDRFFAERPEGSVSTLKIQRTQQEDSAVYLCASSSSTGIDTEAFFGQGTRLTVV.

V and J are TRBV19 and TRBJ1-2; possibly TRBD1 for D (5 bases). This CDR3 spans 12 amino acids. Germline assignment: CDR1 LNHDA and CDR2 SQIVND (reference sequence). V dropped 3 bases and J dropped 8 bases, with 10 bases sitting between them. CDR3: CASSMDIRGYTF. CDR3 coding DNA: TGTGCCAGTAGTATGGACATACGCGGCTACACCTTC.

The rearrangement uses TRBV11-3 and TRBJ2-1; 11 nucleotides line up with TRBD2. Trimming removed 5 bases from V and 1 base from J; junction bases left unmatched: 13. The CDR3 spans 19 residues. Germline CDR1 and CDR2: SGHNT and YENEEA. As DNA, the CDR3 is TGTGCCAGCAGCCCCCGTTTTTCTAGCGGGGGGCCTTCCTACAATGAGCAGTTCTTC. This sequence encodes CASSPRFSSGGPSYNEQFF. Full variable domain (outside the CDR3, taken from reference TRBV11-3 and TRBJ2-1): EAGVVQSPRYKIIEKKQPVAFWCNPISGHNTLYWYLQNLGQGPELLIRYENEEAVDDSQLPKDRFSAERLKGVDSTLKIQPAELGDSAVYLCASSPRFSSGGPSYNEQFFGPGTRLTVL.

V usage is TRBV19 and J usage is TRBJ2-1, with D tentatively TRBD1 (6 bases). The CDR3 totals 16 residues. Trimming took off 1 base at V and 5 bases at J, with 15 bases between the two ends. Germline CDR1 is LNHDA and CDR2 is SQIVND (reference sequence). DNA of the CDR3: TGTGCCAGTAGTATAGCGACAGGAGCACTAGACAATGAGCAGTTCTTC. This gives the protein CASSIATGALDNEQFF.

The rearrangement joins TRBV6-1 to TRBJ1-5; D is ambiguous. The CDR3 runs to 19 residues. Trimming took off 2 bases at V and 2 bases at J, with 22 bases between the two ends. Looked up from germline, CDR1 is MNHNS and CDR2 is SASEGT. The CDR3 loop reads CASSEYEVATLGGNQPQHF. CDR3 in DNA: TGTGCCAGCAGTGAATACGAGGTAGCGACTCTTGGGGGCAATCAGCCCCAGCATTTT.

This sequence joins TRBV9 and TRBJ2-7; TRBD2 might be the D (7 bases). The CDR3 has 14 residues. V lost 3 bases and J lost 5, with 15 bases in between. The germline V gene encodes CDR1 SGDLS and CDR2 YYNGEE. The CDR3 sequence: CASSAGRGGNEQYF. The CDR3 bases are TGTGCCAGCAGCGCTGGGAGGGGGGGAAACGAGCAGTACTTC.